This TCR beta chain appears in the sequencing data of a study of PD-L1 blockade in urothelial cancer. Sequencing was performed with immunoSEQ multiplex PCR; in TCRdb, only in-frame clones are kept and a portion is missing. This sample has thousands of clones, with 30% to 45% found just once. The CDR3 totals 14 residues. This clone was observed a handful of times. The rearrangement joins TRBV12-1 to TRBJ2-5; the D call TRBD2 from the table was never checked on the DNA. TRBV12-1 is an annotated pseudogene. The receptor was derived from a man aged 55-75 years with urothelial cancer. Sequencing used tumor tissue, obtained before atezolizumab (anti-PD-L1) treatment. This CDR3 reads CASSLVWSQETQYF. The CDR3 nucleotides are TGTGCCAGCAGCTTGGTATGGAGCCAAGAGACCCAGTACTTC.